This TCR beta chain was sequenced in a study of shared clonotypes between healthy human individuals. Germline assignment: CDR1 SEHNR and CDR2 FQNEAQ (reference sequence). V dropped 1 base and J dropped 8 bases, with 11 bases sitting between them. This CDR3 has 13 residues. It was across several immunoSEQ plates that each subset's genomic DNA was evenly split. TCRdb keeps only in-frame clones here, not all; method: immunoSEQ multiplex PCR. The sample lists roughly 1.4 million clones, 98% occurring once. Division of CD4+ cells produced a CD45RA+ naive subset and a CD45RA-negative memory subset. The J gene is TRBJ1-1, the V gene TRBV7-9; the D is unclear. This receptor was identified in a man aged 25-40 years in good health. The specimen was naive CD4+ T cells sorted from blood. Indicated subset: CD45RA+ positively selected. In DNA form, the CDR3 reads TGTGCCAGCAGCTTAGAGCTTGGGAGGGAAGCTTTCTTT. Protein product: CASSLELGREAFF. Full variable domain (rest looked up from reference TRBV7-9 and TRBJ1-1): DTGVSQNPRHKITKRGQNVTFRCDPISEHNRLYWYRQTLGQGPEFLTYFQNEAQLEKSRLLSDRFSAERPKGSFSTLEIQRTEQGDSAMYLCASSLELGREAFFGQGTRLTVV.